The subject of this entry is one T cell receptor beta chain. Its target is not known. This CDR3 contains 12 residues. Germline lookup yields CDR1 MDHEN and CDR2 SYDVKM. The entry originates in a study of CD8 T cells in Susac syndrome. Study-level information: Patients with Susac syndrome, at blood draw, were therapy-naive, on corticosteroids, or on intravenous immunoglobulin alone.

Study-wide findings and caveats: The study conceded that its TCR sequencing and HLA analysis involved relatively few individuals.

Sequencing of TCR beta was undertaken in CD8+ and CD4+ T cells derived from blood. Random hexamers were used to reverse transcribe 0.5 to 1 ug of RNA. A multiplex approach, immunoSEQ multiplex PCR, amplified TCR beta CDR3 across 54 Vbeta and 13 Jbeta. MiXCR, run by TCRdb on the immunoSEQ multiplex PCR reads, gives a single entry per CDR3 protein. Of about 240,000 distinct CDR3 sequences in the sample, 90% to 96% were seen once. The chain recombines TRBV28 with TRBJ2-7, with D maybe TRBD1 (5 bases). The sequenced material came from CD4+ T cells from PBMCs. This TCR was recovered from a human donor with Susac syndrome. The DNA of the CDR3 is TGTGCAGCCCAGGCAGGGACCTACGAGCAGTACTTC. Protein: CAAQAGTYEQYF. The variable domain in full, with the rest retrieved from reference TRBV28 and TRBJ2-7, is DVKVTQSSRYLVKRTGEKVFLECVQDMDHENMFWYRQDPGLGLRLIYFSYDVKMKEKGDIPEGYSVSREKKERFSLILESASTNQTSMYLCAAQAGTYEQYFGPGTRLTVT.